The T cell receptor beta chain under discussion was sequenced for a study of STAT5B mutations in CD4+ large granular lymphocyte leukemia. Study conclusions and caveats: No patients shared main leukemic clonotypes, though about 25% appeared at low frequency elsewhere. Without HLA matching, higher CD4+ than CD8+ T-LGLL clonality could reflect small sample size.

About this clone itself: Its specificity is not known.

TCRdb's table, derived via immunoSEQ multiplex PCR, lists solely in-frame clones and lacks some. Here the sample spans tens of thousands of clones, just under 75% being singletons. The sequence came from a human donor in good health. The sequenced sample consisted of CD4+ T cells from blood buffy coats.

CDR3 loop: CASKERPGGSRGDQETQYF. CDR3 coding DNA: TGCGCCAGTAAAGAACGGCCAGGGGGCTCAAGGGGAGACCAAGAGACCCAGTACTTC. The V gene is TRBV5-1, the J gene TRBJ2-5; TRBD1 agrees at 8 bases. This CDR3 is 19 amino acids long. With V trimmed by 8 bases and J by 0 bases, 21 bases remained unmatched. Per the germline V gene, CDR1 is SGHRS and CDR2 is YFSETQ.